This note documents a single TCR beta chain sequence. Antigen unknown. Trimming pared 3 bases from V and 0 bases from J, leaving 11 bases between. This CDR3 is 15 amino acids long. The germline gives CDR1 KGHSH, CDR2 LQKENI. Clones were sequenced by immunoSEQ multiplex PCR, and TCRdb holds only the in-frame ones, with some missing. The top ten clones hold around 10% of a sample with approximately 22,000 clones, approximately 62% of them seen once. The data derive from a study of T cells in narcolepsy. Study observations and caveats: HCRT-specific and TRIB2-specific autoreactive clonotypes appeared among same-patient CSF and blood CD4+ clonotypes. Some memory CD4+ repertoires had no autoreactive clone sequences.

Sequences were obtained from memory (CD45RA-) CD4+ T cells from blood. This rearrangement joins TRBV18 to TRBJ1-1; possibly TRBD1 for D (5 bases). The sequence was obtained from a human donor in good health. CDR3 region: CASSPPPGLNTEAFF. As DNA, the CDR3 is TGTGCCAGCTCACCTCCACCAGGGCTGAACACTGAAGCTTTCTTT.